This T cell receptor beta chain was captured in a study of blood T cell repertoires in COVID-19. Clones were sequenced by immunoSEQ multiplex PCR, and TCRdb holds only the in-frame ones, with some missing. The repertoire has over 150,000 clones, just under 85% of them found once; the top ten carry under 3.5%. Seattle's enrolled individuals joined amid active infection and were then monitored longitudinally. CDR1 is LGHDT and CDR2 is YNNKEL in the germline V gene (reference sequence). Trimming removed 2 bases from V and 5 bases from J, with 7 bases in between. The CDR3 is 13 amino acids. This clone showed up just a few times.

The receptor was derived from a woman aged 80 or older with COVID-19, enrolled during active disease. What was sequenced was peripheral blood. The chain carries TRBV3-1 (or the pseudogene TRBV3-2) and TRBJ1-5; D is undetermined. CDR3 bases: TGTGCCAGCAGCCAATCAACACATCAGCCCCAGCATTTT. Translating it yields CASSQSTHQPQHF.